The source of this T cell receptor (beta chain) is a study of blood T cell repertoires in COVID-19. TCRdb's copy holds only in-frame clones and misses some; the assay was immunoSEQ multiplex PCR. The profile shows approximately 280,000 clones, roughly 80% of them singletons. Germline V gives CDR1 MNHEY, CDR2 SMNVEV (reference sequence). The V end lost 6 bases, the J end lost 2 bases, and 25 bases lay between the germline ends. The length of the CDR3 is 18 residues. This chain uses TRBV27 with TRBJ1-1; D unresolved. This TCR derives from a man between 40 and 49 years old who had been exposed to COVID-19. The sequencing sample was made of PBMCs or T cells enriched from blood (not recorded which). The CDR3 DNA reads as TGTGCCAGCAGACACACCAACAATCGATTGACACGAAACACTGAAGCTTTCTTT. It encodes CASRHTNNRLTRNTEAFF.